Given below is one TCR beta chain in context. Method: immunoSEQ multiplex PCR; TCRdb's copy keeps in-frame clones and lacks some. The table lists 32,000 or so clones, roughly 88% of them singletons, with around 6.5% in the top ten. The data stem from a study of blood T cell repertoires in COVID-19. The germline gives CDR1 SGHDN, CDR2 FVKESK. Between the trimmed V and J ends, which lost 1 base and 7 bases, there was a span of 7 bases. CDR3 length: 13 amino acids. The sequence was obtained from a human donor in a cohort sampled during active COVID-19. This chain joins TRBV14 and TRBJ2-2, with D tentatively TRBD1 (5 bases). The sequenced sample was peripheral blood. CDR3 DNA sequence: TGTGCCAGCAGCCAAGTAGGGGTCGGGGAGCTGTTTTTT. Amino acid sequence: CASSQVGVGELFF.